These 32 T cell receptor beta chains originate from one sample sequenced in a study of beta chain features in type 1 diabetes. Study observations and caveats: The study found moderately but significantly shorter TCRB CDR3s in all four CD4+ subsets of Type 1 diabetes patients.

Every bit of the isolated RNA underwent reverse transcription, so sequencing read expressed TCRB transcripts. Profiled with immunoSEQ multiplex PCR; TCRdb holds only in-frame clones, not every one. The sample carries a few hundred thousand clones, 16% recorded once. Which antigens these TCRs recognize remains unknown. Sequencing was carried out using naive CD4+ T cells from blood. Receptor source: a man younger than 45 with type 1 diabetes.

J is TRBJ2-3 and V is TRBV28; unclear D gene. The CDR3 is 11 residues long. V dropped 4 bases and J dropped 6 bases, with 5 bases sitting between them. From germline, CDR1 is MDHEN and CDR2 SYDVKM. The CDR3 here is CASSSMDTQYF. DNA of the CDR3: TGTGCCAGCAGTTCTATGGATACGCAGTATTTT.

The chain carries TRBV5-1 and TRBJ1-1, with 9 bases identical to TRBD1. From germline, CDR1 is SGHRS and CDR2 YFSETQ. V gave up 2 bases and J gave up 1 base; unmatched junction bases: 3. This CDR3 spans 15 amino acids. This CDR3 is CASSFTGGANTEAFF. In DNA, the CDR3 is TGCGCCAGCAGCTTCACAGGGGGCGCGAACACTGAAGCTTTCTTT.

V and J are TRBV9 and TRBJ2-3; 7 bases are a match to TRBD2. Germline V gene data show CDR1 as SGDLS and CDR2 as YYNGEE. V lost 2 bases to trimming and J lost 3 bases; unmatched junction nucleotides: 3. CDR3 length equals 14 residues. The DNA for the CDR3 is TGTGCCAGCAGCGTGAGCGGGAAAACAGATACGCAGTATTTT. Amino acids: CASSVSGKTDTQYF.

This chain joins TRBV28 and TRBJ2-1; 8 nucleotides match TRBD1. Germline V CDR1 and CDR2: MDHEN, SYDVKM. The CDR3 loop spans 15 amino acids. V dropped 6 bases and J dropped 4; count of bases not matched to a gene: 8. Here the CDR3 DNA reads TGTGCCAGCAGCCCGACAGGGGAAGTTTACAATGAGCAGTTCTTC. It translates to CASSPTGEVYNEQFF.

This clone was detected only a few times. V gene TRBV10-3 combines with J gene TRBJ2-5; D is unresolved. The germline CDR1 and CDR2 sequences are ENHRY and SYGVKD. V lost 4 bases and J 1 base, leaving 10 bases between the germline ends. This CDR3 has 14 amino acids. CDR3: CAISGDGTQETQYF. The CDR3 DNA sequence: TGTGCCATCAGTGGAGACGGAACCCAAGAGACCCAGTACTTC.

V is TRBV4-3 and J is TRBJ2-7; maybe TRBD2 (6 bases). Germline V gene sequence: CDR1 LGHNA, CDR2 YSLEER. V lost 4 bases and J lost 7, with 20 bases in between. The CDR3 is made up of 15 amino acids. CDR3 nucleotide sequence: TGCGCCAGCAGCCTAGGGAGTCCCGCGGCGGGAGAGCAGTACTTC. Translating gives CASSLGSPAAGEQYF.

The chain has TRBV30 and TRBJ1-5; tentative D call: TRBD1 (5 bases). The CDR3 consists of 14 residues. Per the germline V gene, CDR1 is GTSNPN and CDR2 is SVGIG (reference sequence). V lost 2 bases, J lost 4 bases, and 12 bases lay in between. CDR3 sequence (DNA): TGTGCCTGGAGTACCGGGACGGTGAATCAGCCCCAGCATTTT. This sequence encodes CAWSTGTVNQPQHF.

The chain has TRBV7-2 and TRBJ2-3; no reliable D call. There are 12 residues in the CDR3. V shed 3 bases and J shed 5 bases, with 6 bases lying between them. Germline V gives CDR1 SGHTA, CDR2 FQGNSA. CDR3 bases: TGTGCCAGCAGCTTTATTGGAGATACGCAGTATTTT. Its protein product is CASSFIGDTQYF.

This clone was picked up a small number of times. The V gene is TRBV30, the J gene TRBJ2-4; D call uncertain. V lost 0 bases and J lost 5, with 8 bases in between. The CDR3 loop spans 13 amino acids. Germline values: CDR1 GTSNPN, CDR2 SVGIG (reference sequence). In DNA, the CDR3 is TGTGCCTGGAGTGTAGGGCCCGAAAACATTCAGTACTTC. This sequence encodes CAWSVGPENIQYF.

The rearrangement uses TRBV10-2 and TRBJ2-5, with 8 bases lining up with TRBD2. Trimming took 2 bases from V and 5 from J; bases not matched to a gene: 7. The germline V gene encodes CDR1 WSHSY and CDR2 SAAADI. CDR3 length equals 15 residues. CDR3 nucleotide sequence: TGCGCCAGCAGTGAGGGAGGGACTAGTACGGAGACCCAGTACTTC. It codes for CASSEGGTSTETQYF.

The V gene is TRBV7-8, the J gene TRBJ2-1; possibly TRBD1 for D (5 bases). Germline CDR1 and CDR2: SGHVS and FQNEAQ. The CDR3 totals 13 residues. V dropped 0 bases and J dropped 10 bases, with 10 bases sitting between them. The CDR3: CASSLATGREQFF. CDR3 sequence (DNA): TGTGCCAGCAGCTTAGCTACAGGTCGGGAGCAGTTCTTC. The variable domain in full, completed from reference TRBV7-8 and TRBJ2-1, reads GAGVSQSPRYKVAKRGQDVALRCDPISGHVSLFWYQQALGQGPEFLTYFQNEAQLDKSGLPSDRFFAERPEGSVSTLKIQRTQQEDSAVYLCASSLATGREQFFGPGTRLTVL.

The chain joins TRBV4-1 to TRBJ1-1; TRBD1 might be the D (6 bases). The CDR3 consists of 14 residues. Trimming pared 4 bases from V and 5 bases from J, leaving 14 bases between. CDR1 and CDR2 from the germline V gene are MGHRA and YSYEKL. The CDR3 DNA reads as TGCGCCAGCAGCCCGCAGGGGAGGGGAACTGAAGCTTTCTTT. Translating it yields CASSPQGRGTEAFF.

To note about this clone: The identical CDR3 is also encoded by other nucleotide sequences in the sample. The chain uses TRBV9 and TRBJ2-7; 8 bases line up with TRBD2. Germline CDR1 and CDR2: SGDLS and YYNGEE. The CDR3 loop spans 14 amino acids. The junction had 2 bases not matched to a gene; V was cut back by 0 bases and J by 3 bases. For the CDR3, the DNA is TGTGCCAGCAGCGTAGCGAGCGGGAGCTACGAGCAGTACTTC. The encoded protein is CASSVASGSYEQYF.

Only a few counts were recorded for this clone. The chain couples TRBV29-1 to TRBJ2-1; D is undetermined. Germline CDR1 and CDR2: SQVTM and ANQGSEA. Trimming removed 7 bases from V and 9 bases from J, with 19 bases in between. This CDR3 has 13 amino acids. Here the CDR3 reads CSANRQQIGEQFF. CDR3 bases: TGCAGCGCCAACCGGCAACAGATCGGTGAGCAGTTCTTC.

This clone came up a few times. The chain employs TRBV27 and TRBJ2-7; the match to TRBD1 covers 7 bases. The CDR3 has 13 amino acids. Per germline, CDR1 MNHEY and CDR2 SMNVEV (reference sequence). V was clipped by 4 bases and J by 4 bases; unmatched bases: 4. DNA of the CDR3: TGTGCCAGCAGTTCTGACAGGGAATACGAGCAGTACTTC. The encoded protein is CASSSDREYEQYF.

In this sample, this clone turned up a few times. DNA of the CDR3: TGTGCCAGCAGCCCGGGACTAGCTAACAATGAGCAGTTCTTC. This translates into CASSPGLANNEQFF. The chain is built from TRBV4-2 and TRBJ2-1, with TRBD2 matching over 9 bases. Losses at the gene ends were 4 bases for V and 5 bases for J; bases not matched to a gene: 3. Germline V gene data show CDR1 as LGHNA and CDR2 as YNFKEQ. The CDR3 runs 14 residues.

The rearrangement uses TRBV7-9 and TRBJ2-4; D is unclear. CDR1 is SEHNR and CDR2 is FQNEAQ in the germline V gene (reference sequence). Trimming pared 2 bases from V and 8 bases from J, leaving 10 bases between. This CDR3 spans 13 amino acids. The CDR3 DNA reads TGTGCCAGCAGCTTAACCAGCAAGGACATTCAGTACTTC. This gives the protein CASSLTSKDIQYF.

CDR3 in DNA: TGCGCCAGCAGCTCACACAGGAACACTGAAGCTTTCTTT. Protein: CASSSHRNTEAFF. The V gene is TRBV5-1, the J gene TRBJ1-1; D ambiguous. The CDR3 spans 13 residues. Looked up from germline, CDR1 is SGHRS and CDR2 is YFSETQ. V was trimmed by 3 bases and J by 1 base, leaving 7 bases between them.

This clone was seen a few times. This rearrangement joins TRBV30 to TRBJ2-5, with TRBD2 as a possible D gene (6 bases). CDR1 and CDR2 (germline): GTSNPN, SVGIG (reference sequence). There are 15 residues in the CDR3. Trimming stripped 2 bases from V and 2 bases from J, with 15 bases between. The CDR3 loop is CAWSRGSGPQETQYF. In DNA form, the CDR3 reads TGTGCCTGGAGTAGGGGTAGCGGACCACAAGAGACCCAGTACTTC.

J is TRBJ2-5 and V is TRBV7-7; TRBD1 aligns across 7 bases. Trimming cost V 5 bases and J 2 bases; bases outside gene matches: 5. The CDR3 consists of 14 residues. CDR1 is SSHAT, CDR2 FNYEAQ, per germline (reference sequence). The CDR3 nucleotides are TGTGCCAGCAGCCTTAACAGGGGACAAGAGACCCAGTACTTC. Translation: CASSLNRGQETQYF.

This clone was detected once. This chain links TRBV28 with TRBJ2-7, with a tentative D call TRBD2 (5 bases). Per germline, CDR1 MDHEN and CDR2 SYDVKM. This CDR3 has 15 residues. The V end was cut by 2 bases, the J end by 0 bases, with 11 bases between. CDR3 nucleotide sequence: TGTGCCAGCAGTTTAGGGTTCGGGATCTCCTACGAGCAGTACTTC. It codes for CASSLGFGISYEQYF. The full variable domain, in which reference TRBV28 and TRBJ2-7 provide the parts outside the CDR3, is DVKVTQSSRYLVKRTGEKVFLECVQDMDHENMFWYRQDPGLGLRLIYFSYDVKMKEKGDIPEGYSVSREKKERFSLILESASTNQTSMYLCASSLGFGISYEQYFGPGTRLTVT.

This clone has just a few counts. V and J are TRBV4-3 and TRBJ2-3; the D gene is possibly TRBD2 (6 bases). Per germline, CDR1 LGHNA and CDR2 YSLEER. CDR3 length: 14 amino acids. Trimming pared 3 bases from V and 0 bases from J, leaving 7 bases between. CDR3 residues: CASSQGTSTDTQYF. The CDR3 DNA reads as TGCGCCAGCAGCCAGGGGACTAGCACAGATACGCAGTATTTT.

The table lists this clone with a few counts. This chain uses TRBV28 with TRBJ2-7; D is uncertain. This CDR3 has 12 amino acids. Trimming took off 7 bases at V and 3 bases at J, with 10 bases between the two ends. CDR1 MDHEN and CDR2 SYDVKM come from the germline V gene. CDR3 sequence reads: CASIKAGYEQYF. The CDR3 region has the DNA TGTGCCAGCATTAAAGCCGGCTACGAGCAGTACTTC.

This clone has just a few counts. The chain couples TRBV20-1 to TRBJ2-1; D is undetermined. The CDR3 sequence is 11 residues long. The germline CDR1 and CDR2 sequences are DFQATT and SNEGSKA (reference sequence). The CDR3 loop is CRLWLGNEQFF. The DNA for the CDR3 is TGCAGGTTGTGGTTGGGGAATGAGCAGTTCTTC.

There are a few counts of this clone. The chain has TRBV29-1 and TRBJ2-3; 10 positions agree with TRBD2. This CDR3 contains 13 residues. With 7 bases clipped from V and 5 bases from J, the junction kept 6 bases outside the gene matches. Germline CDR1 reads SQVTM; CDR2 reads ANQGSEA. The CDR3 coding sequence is TGCAGCGCCCTAGCGGGAGTAGGAGATACGCAGTATTTT. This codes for CSALAGVGDTQYF.

CDR3 in DNA: TGTGCCAGCAGCCGGACAGGGAGCAATCAGCCCCAGCATTTT. This codes for CASSRTGSNQPQHF. The chain employs TRBV7-2 and TRBJ1-5, with TRBD1 matching over 8 bases. The CDR3 runs to 14 residues. Trimming removed 5 bases from V and 1 base from J; junction bases left unmatched: 1. The germline gives CDR1 SGHTA, CDR2 FQGNSA.

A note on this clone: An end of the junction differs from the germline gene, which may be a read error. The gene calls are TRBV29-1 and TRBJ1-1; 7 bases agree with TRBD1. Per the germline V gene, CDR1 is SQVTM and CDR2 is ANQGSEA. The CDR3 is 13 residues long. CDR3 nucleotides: TGCAGCTTTGAACAGGGGCAGAACACTGAAGCTTTCTTT. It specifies CSFEQGQNTEAFF.

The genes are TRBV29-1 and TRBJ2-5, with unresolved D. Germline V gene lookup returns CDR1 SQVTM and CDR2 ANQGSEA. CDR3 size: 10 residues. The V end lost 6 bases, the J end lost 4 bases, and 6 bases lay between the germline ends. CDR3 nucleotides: TGCAGCGTCTCTACAGAGACCCAGTACTTC. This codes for CSVSTETQYF.

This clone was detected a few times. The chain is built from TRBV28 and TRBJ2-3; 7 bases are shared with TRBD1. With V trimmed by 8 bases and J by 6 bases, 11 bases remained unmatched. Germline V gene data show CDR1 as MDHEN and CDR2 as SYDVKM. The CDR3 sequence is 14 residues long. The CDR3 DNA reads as TGTGCCAGCGGGGTAGGGGGCCCAGATGATACGCAGTATTTT. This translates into CASGVGGPDDTQYF.

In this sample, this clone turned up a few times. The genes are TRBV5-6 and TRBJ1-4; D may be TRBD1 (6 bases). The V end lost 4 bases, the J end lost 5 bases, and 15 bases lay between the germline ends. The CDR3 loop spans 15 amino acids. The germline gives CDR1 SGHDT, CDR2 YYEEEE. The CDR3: CASSPSRDKNEKLFF. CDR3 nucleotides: TGTGCCAGCAGCCCGTCCCGGGACAAGAATGAAAAACTGTTTTTT.

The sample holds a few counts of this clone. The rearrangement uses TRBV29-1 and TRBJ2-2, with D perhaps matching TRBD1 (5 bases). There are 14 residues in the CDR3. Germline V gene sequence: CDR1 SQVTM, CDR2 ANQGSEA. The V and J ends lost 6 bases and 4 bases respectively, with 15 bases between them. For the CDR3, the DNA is TGCAGCGTCCAAGCAGGGTGGGGCACCGGGGAGCTGTTTTTT. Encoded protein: CSVQAGWGTGELFF.

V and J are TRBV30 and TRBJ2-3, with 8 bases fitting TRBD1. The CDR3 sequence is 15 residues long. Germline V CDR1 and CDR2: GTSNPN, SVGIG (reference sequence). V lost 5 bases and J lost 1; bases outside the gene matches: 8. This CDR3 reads CAWWTGSVGTDTQYF. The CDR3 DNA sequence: TGTGCCTGGTGGACAGGGTCGGTTGGCACAGATACGCAGTATTTT.